Each of the 24 T cell receptor beta chains below was sequenced from the same sample in a study of CD8+ T cells in alopecia areata. Extraction of RNA preceded its reverse transcription into cDNA, which served as the sequencing template. Data came from immunoSEQ multiplex PCR; TCRdb stores just in-frame clones and leaves some out. The sample is made up of about 6,000 clones, none counted only once. On the basis of CD4, CD8alpha, NKG2D, NKG2ACE and other markers, pooled cutaneous lymph node cells were sorted. The sequenced material came from CD8+ T cells sorted from a lymph node. These receptors all stem from a C3H/HeJ mouse with alopecia areata. MHC haplotype here: H2-k.

This clone was seen only a few times. Here the gene names and germline are mouse. Coverage ceases 4 residues before the CDR3 finishes, and the germline J gene fills in the end. The rearrangement links TRBV13-3 to TRBJ2-7; D may be TRBD1 (6 bases). The germline V and J ends were trimmed by 1 base and 0 bases, with 14 bases remaining between them. The germline V gene encodes CDR1 NNHDY and CDR2 SYVADS. This CDR3 region has 16 residues. Incomplete CDR3 DNA: TGTGCCAGCAGTGATTGGGACATCAGGAGCTCCTAT. Translated, it gives CASSDWDIRSSY. The entire CDR3 sequence reads CASSDWDIRSSYEQYF.

This clone was recorded many times. Mouse names are used for the genes. The read comes to an end 4 residues before the CDR3 does, leaving the germline J gene to fill in the end. The chain combines TRBV31 with TRBJ2-3; TRBD2 agrees at 12 bases. Looked up from germline, CDR1 is GKSSPN and CDR2 is SITVG. CDR3 size: 16 residues. The V gene end was trimmed by 0 bases and the J gene end by 3 bases; junction bases not matched to a gene: 4. The sequenced part of the CDR3 DNA is TGTGCCTGGAGTCTCCTAGACTGGGGGGGCGCAGAA. Its protein is CAWSLLDWGGAE. The full CDR3 protein reads CAWSLLDWGGAETLYF.

For this clone: This could be a read error, since a much larger clone is one nucleotide away. Gene names are the mouse ones. The read gets to within 4 residues of the CDR3 end, and the germline J gene fills in the rest. The chain employs TRBV19 and TRBJ1-2; D remains unclear. Germline V lookup: CDR1 FNHDT, CDR2 SITEND (reference sequence). The CDR3 covers 12 residues. The V end was cut by 3 bases, the J end by 0 bases, with 3 bases between. The CDR3 reads CASSTANSDYTF. The covered CDR3 bases are TGTGCCAGCAGTACAGCAAACTCC.

The sample holds a few counts of this clone. Mouse germline and gene names are used. The read gets to within 4 residues of the CDR3 end, and the germline J gene fills in the rest. The rearrangement uses TRBV19 and TRBJ2-1; 9 bases match TRBD2. Per germline, CDR1 FNHDT and CDR2 SITEND (reference sequence). This CDR3 is 15 amino acids long. After removal of 5 bases from V and 1 base from J, the junction contained 4 bases not matched to a gene. Partial CDR3 DNA: TGTGCCAGCAGCCCCGGGACTGGGAACTATGCT. Translated, it gives CASSPGTGNYA. The whole CDR3 protein reads CASSPGTGNYAEQFF.

This clone was seen a few times. Any gene name here is a mouse gene name. The sequence runs out 4 residues before the end of the CDR3; the remainder is reconstructed from the germline J gene. The rearrangement uses TRBV19 and TRBJ1-1, with a possible D match to TRBD1 (5 bases). Per the germline V gene, CDR1 is FNHDT and CDR2 is SITEND (reference sequence). V lost 0 bases and J lost 0, with 6 bases in between. The CDR3 is made up of 14 amino acids. The CDR3 loop reads CASSIGTTNTEVFF. The covered CDR3 bases are TGTGCCAGCAGTATAGGGACAACAAACACA.

This clone is labeled medium-sized. All gene names here are mouse names. The part of the CDR3 DNA that was read is TGTGCAAGCAGCTCGGGACATCAAAAC. Translation gives CASSSGHQN. The full-length CDR3 reads as CASSSGHQNTLYF. The chain is built from TRBV16 and TRBJ2-4; perhaps TRBD1 as D (6 bases). The read halts 4 residues ahead of the CDR3 end, with the missing end drawn from the germline J gene. V was pared by 4 bases and J by 2 bases, with 7 bases between. This CDR3 is built from 13 residues. Germline V gives CDR1 SGHSA, CDR2 FRNQAP. The full variable domain, in which reference TRBV16 and TRBJ2-4 provide the parts outside the CDR3, is NAGVIQTPRHKVTGKGQEATLWCEPISGHSAVFWYRQTIVQGLEFLTYFRNQAPIDDSGMPKERFSAQMPNQSHSTLKIQSTQPQDSAVYLCASSSGHQNTLYFGAGTRLSVL.

In its sample, this clone is medium-sized. Genes and germline are mouse. The read terminates 4 residues before the CDR3 end, so the remaining end is supplied by the germline J gene. The rearrangement uses TRBV31 and TRBJ1-1; D is unresolved. With 1 base removed from V and 4 bases from J, the gap between germline ends came to 4 bases. Germline lookup yields CDR1 GKSSPN and CDR2 SITVG. The CDR3 is made up of 11 amino acids. The sequenced part of the CDR3 DNA is TGTGCCTGGAGTCAAGGCACA. Encoded protein: CAWSQGT. The CDR3 as a whole reads CAWSQGTEVFF.

A word on this clone: The germline and genes are mouse ones. The read gets to within 4 residues of the CDR3 end, and the germline J gene fills in the rest. The rearrangement joins TRBV14 to TRBJ2-5; 9 positions match TRBD1. Germline CDR1 SGHDT, CDR2 FRDEAV. The CDR3 loop spans 13 amino acids. The CDR3 bases that were read are TGTGCCAGCAGTTTCGGGACAGGGGAC. Translation: CASSFGTGD. The complete CDR3 reads CASSFGTGDTQYF.

This clone showed up just a few times. The genes are named according to mouse. From the germline J gene comes the end of the CDR3, since the read stops 4 residues before it. This chain uses TRBV14 with TRBJ2-4, with TRBD2 matching 8 bases. CDR1 and CDR2 from the germline V gene are SGHDT and FRDEAV. Unmatched junction bases numbered 2, after V lost 4 bases and J lost 1 base. The CDR3 is made up of 14 amino acids. The sequenced part of the CDR3 DNA is TGTGCCAGCAGTATACTGGGGGGTCAAAAC. Amino acids: CASSILGGQN. From start to end, the CDR3 is CASSILGGQNTLYF.

At least ten counts were recorded for this clone. Any gene name here is a mouse gene name. The read gets to within 4 residues of the CDR3 end, and the germline J gene fills in the rest. V gene TRBV5 combines with J gene TRBJ2-7, with TRBD2 matching 8 bases. CDR1 and CDR2 from the germline V gene are LGHNA and YNLKQL (reference sequence). There are 15 residues in the CDR3. The CDR3 DNA, read in part, is TGTGCCAGCAGCCAAGACTGGGGGGCTCTTTAT. It codes for CASSQDWGALY. The whole CDR3 reads CASSQDWGALYEQYF.

As to this clone: Gene names are mouse gene names. The read is 4 residues too short to cover the CDR3 end, so that end is filled in from the germline J gene. This chain links TRBV19 with TRBJ2-3; 9 positions agree with TRBD2. Per the germline V gene, CDR1 is FNHDT and CDR2 is SITEND (reference sequence). This CDR3 is 15 amino acids long. The V gene end was trimmed by 3 bases and the J gene end by 1 base; junction bases not matched to a gene: 3. CDR3 amino acids: CASSNRDWGAETLYF. The sequenced part of the CDR3 DNA is TGTGCCAGCAGTAACCGGGACTGGGGTGCAGAA. Drawing the rest from reference TRBV19 and TRBJ2-3, the complete variable domain is GGIITQTPKFLIGQEGQKLTLKCQQNFNHDTMYWYRQDSGKGLRLIYYSITENDLQKGDLSEGYDASREKKSSFSLTVTSAQKNEMAVFLCASSNRDWGAETLYFGSGTRLTVL.

In its sample, this clone ranks as medium-sized. Gene names and germline refer to mouse. The read ends 4 residues before the CDR3 terminus; that terminus is restored from the germline J gene. V is TRBV31 and J is TRBJ2-5, with 8 bases fitting TRBD2. Germline CDR1 reads GKSSPN; CDR2 reads SITVG. The CDR3 runs to 15 residues. Losses at the gene ends were 0 bases for V and 0 bases for J; bases not matched to a gene: 2. CDR3 DNA (partial): TGTGCCTGGAGTCTGACTGGGGTTAACCAAGAC. Its protein product is CAWSLTGVNQD. The whole CDR3 reads CAWSLTGVNQDTQYF.

In its sample, this clone was seen many times. Gene names are the mouse ones. The read is 4 residues too short to cover the CDR3 end, so that end is filled in from the germline J gene. V usage is TRBV14 and J usage is TRBJ2-4; 9 bases line up with TRBD1. The CDR3 length is 15 residues. In germline, CDR1 is SGHDT, CDR2 FRDEAV. The sequenced part of the CDR3 DNA is TGTGCCAGCAGTCCTCCGCCCGGGACAGGGAAC. It translates to CASSPPPGTGN. The CDR3 in full is CASSPPPGTGNTLYF.

This clone counts as large (0.1 to 1%). Each gene name is a mouse one. The CDR3 end falls 4 residues outside the read, so it is completed with the germline J gene. The gene calls are TRBV16 and TRBJ1-1, with a weak D call TRBD1 (6 bases). Germline V CDR1 and CDR2: SGHSA, FRNQAP. CDR3 length: 14 residues. The germline V and J ends were trimmed by 5 bases and 1 base, with 11 bases remaining between them. The CDR3 loop reads CASSPSTGNTEVFF. Incomplete CDR3 DNA: TGTGCAAGCAGCCCTTCGACAGGAAACACA.

Many counts were recorded for this clone. Mouse gene names and germline throughout. The read is 4 residues too short to cover the CDR3 end, so that end is filled in from the germline J gene. The chain combines TRBV13-3 with TRBJ2-7, with 7 bases that match TRBD1. V lost 4 bases, J lost 0 bases, and 1 base stayed unmatched. The CDR3 loop spans 13 amino acids. Germline V gene data show CDR1 as NNHDY and CDR2 as SYVADS. The DNA read from the CDR3 is TGTGCCAGCAGTTGGGACAGCTCCTAT. This translates into CASSWDSSY. The entire CDR3 protein is CASSWDSSYEQYF.

In its sample, this clone was seen a few times. The germline and genes are mouse ones. The DNA ends 4 residues before the CDR3 does, and the rest of the CDR3 is filled in from the germline J gene. The chain couples TRBV4 to TRBJ2-7, with 11 nucleotides matching TRBD2. Germline V gene lookup returns CDR1 LGHDT and CDR2 YNNKQL (reference sequence). CDR3 length equals 14 residues. CDR3 residues: CASSFRDWGYEQYF. The sequenced part of the CDR3 DNA is TGTGCCAGCAGCTTCCGGGACTGGGGGTAT.

This clone was observed at least ten times. Gene names follow the mouse nomenclature. The CDR3 goes on 4 residues after the read ends, and that part is filled in from the germline J gene. The V and J genes are TRBV13-2 and TRBJ1-1, with TRBD1 identical over 7 bases. The length of the CDR3 is 11 residues. Germline CDR1 and CDR2: NNHNN and SYGAGS (reference sequence). The sequenced part of the CDR3 DNA is TGTGCCAGTCGGGACAGAACA. It specifies CASRDRT. The entire CDR3 reads CASRDRTEVFF.

Many counts were recorded for this clone. Gene names and germline match the mouse. The read ends 4 residues early relative to the CDR3; the germline J gene fills the gap. The gene calls are TRBV17 and TRBJ2-1, with TRBD2 matching 10 bases. CDR1 and CDR2 (germline): MNHDT, YYDKIL. CDR3 length: 15 amino acids. The ends lost 3 bases at V and 4 bases at J; junction bases unmatched: 3. CDR3 DNA, as far as it was read: TGTGCTAGCAGTAGTTGGGACTGGGGTTATGCT. Its protein product is CASSSWDWGYA. The complete CDR3 protein is CASSSWDWGYAEQFF.

This clone was detected ten times or more. Germline and genes here are mouse. The CDR3 is CTCSAVLRDRANTGQLYF. The CDR3 DNA, read in part, is TGCACCTGCAGTGCAGTCCTACGGGACAGGGCAAACACCGGG. The V and J genes are TRBV1 and TRBJ2-2, with TRBD1 matching over 9 bases. Sequencing ends 4 residues short of the CDR3 end; the germline J gene provides the rest. Germline V gives CDR1 NSQYPW, CDR2 LRSPGD (reference sequence). The CDR3 has 18 residues. The V gene end was trimmed by 1 base and the J gene end by 0 bases; junction bases not matched to a gene: 6.

This clone has at least ten counts. Gene names refer to mouse genes. The CDR3 end lies 4 residues beyond the end of the read and is filled in from the germline J gene. The chain is built from TRBV13-2 and TRBJ2-1; 10 bases align to TRBD2. The CDR3 totals 14 residues. The germline gives CDR1 NNHNN, CDR2 SYGAGS (reference sequence). The CDR3 bases that were read are TGTGCCAGCGGTGACCTGGGGGGGCGCGCT. It specifies CASGDLGGRA. The CDR3 in full is CASGDLGGRAEQFF.

Judged by abundance, this clone is medium-sized. Germline and genes: mouse. Read coverage stops 4 residues before the CDR3 terminus; the germline J gene supplies the remainder. The chain uses TRBV1 and TRBJ2-4, with 8 nucleotides matching TRBD2. Trimming cost V 0 bases and J 0 bases; bases outside gene matches: 8. This CDR3 spans 18 amino acids. Per germline, CDR1 NSQYPW and CDR2 LRSPGD (reference sequence). CDR3 sequence: CTCSADLGGRGSQNTLYF. The sequenced part of the CDR3 DNA is TGCACCTGCAGTGCAGATCTGGGGGGAAGAGGGAGTCAAAAC.

This clone is deemed medium-sized. Genes and germline come from the mouse. The read ends 4 residues before the CDR3 terminus; that terminus is restored from the germline J gene. The chain carries TRBV1 and TRBJ2-2; tentatively, D is TRBD1 (5 bases). The CDR3 is 14 amino acids. In germline, CDR1 is NSQYPW, CDR2 LRSPGD (reference sequence). V was clipped by 2 bases and J by 3 bases, with 7 bases between them. The CDR3 DNA, read in part, is TGCACCTGCAGTGCACAGGGATACACCGGG. The encoded protein is CTCSAQGYTG. The CDR3 in its entirety is CTCSAQGYTGQLYF.

There are many counts of this clone. Gene names refer to mouse genes. The CDR3 end is not reached by the read, which stops 4 residues before it; the germline J gene fills it in. The chain is built from TRBV3 and TRBJ2-5, with 10 bases that match TRBD2. The CDR3 length is 14 residues. The germline gives CDR1 SNHLY, CDR2 FYNGKV (reference sequence). CDR3 sequence: CASSYGTGEDTQYF. Partial CDR3 DNA: TGTGCCAGCAGCTACGGGACTGGGGAAGAC.

This clone was observed many times. The listed genes are named as in mouse. The CDR3 is cut off 4 residues early in the read; its end comes from the germline J gene. The chain carries TRBV13-1 and TRBJ1-1, with D tentatively TRBD1 (6 bases). Germline V gene lookup returns CDR1 NSHNY and CDR2 SYGAGN. This CDR3 has 12 residues. V was clipped by 3 bases and J by 4 bases, with 7 bases between them. Incomplete CDR3 DNA: TGTGCCAGCAGTGGAGGGGGCACA. The encoded protein is CASSGGGT. In full, the CDR3 is CASSGGGTEVFF.